The entry that follows covers one TCR beta chain sequence. Its target is unknown. The same CDR3 arises from other DNA sequences in this sample as well. Researchers ran the PCR with 60 Vbeta and 13 Jbeta primers. Clones were sequenced by immunoSEQ multiplex PCR, and TCRdb holds only the in-frame ones, with some missing. This table holds fewer than 110,000 clones, under 85% found once. The data belong to a study of cytomegalovirus exposure and HLA in healthy donors. Study in general: Counted in an early data release were about 86 million unique TCRs from HLA-typed donors. Genotyping showed around 81% of 398 donors falling in the Caucasian-associated ancestry cluster. Study outcomes and limitations: The listing of roughly 160 TCR beta chains classed them as cytomegalovirus-associated. Immune exposure was documented only through CMV serostatus.

Material for sequencing was PBMCs. This receptor was taken from a man aged 40-50 years in good health and CMV-seronegative.

The chain's CDR3 is CASSLQGSDTQYF. In DNA form, the CDR3 reads TGCGCCAGCAGCTTACAGGGCTCAGATACGCAGTATTTT. This chain joins TRBV5-1 and TRBJ2-3; D may be TRBD1 (6 bases). Looked up from germline, CDR1 is SGHRS and CDR2 is YFSETQ. V was trimmed by 2 bases and J by 4 bases, leaving 8 bases between them. CDR3 length equals 13 residues.